This T cell receptor (beta chain) was profiled in a study of cytomegalovirus exposure and HLA in healthy donors. The study's findings and limits: A classifier reportedly called cytomegalovirus status with high sensitivity and specificity.

From germline, CDR1 is LNHDA and CDR2 SQIVND (reference sequence). The CDR3 has 17 residues. Trimming left V 5 bases short and J 2 bases short, with 21 bases between. Primers included in the PCR were 60 Vbeta and 13 Jbeta primers. Libraries were prepared by immunoSEQ multiplex PCR; TCRdb keeps only in-frame clonotypes and omits some of them. The table includes more than 100,000 clones, over 60% detected once. A note on this clone: Its antigen is undetermined.

V and J are TRBV19 and TRBJ1-2, with D possibly matching TRBD1 (6 bases). Sequencing used PBMCs. This TCR came from a woman in her thirties in good health and CMV-seropositive. The CDR3 bases are TGTGCCAGTAGTCCGACGGCCCCGACAGGCGGGAACTATGGCTACACCTTC. It encodes CASSPTAPTGGNYGYTF.